A selection of T cell receptor beta chains follows, all from one sample in a study of blood T cells in healthy people across ages. TCRdb itself ran the 5' RACE reads through MiXCR, one entry per CDR3 protein. Here the sample spans around 1,600,000 distinct CDR3 sequences, 35% to 45% being singletons. Input material: blood. These receptors came from a woman aged 18 to 35 in good health. CDR3s include the opening cysteine and the closing phenylalanine or tryptophan. Each record gives: D gene, J gene, clone size, V gene, CDR3 protein, CDR3 DNA. The D gene is left open where the match is weak. Clone sizes are given selectively: once, few, many, or a class where the clone is expanded.

>TRBD1|TRBJ2-5|once|TRBV29-1
CGVKSRGNIQETQYF
TGCGGCGTTAAGTCCAGGGGGAACATTCAAGAGACCCAGTACTTC
>NA|TRBJ2-7|few|TRBV27
CASSLTQGGSYEQYF
TGTGCCAGCAGCCTAACGCAAGGGGGCTCCTACGAGCAGTACTTC
>TRBD1|TRBJ2-7|once|TRBV7-2
CASSLAGTGISYEQYF
TGTGCCAGCAGCTTAGCAGGGACAGGGATTTCCTACGAGCAGTACTTC
>NA|TRBJ2-1|few|TRBV19
CASSIRLYNEQFF
TGTGCCAGCAGCATTCGACTATACAATGAGCAGTTCTTC
>TRBD2|TRBJ2-7|NA|TRBV7-9
CASSLAGQAGNEQYF
TGTGCCAGCAGCTTAGCGGGTCAAGCGGGAAACGAGCAGTACTTC
>TRBD1|TRBJ2-1|NA|TRBV6-2/TRBV6-3
CASSRRDRSLGEQFF
TGTGCCAGCAGTCGCCGGGACAGAAGTCTCGGTGAGCAGTTCTTC
>NA|TRBJ2-1|few|TRBV21-1
CASSSEGLAVQSYNEQFF
TGTGCCAGCAGCAGCGAGGGGCTAGCGGTACAGTCCTACAATGAGCAGTTCTTC
>NA|TRBJ2-7|NA|TRBV27
CASRGGAYEQYF
TGTGCCAGCAGGGGCGGGGCGTACGAGCAGTACTTC
>NA|TRBJ1-1|NA|TRBV11-2
CASSYRGPGMNTEAFF
TGTGCCAGCAGCTATAGAGGGCCAGGGATGAACACTGAAGCTTTCTTT
>NA|TRBJ1-1|NA|TRBV5-1
CASSLASDALAFF
TGCGCCAGCAGCTTGGCCAGTGATGCCCTTGCTTTCTTT
>NA|TRBJ2-7|few|TRBV4-3
CASSQESSAGLYEQYF
TGCGCCAGCAGCCAAGAAAGTTCGGCAGGGCTCTACGAGCAGTACTTC
>NA|TRBJ1-1|NA|TRBV29-1
CSVDLRQGYTEAFF
TGCAGCGTTGATCTAAGGCAGGGGTACACTGAAGCTTTCTTT
>NA|TRBJ1-2|NA|TRBV29-1
CSVERAGLYYGYTF
TGCAGCGTTGAGAGGGCAGGACTATACTATGGCTACACCTTC
>NA|TRBJ1-2|NA|TRBV20-1
CSAQELNYGYTF
TGCAGTGCCCAGGAGTTAAACTATGGCTACACCTTC
>NA|TRBJ2-3|few|TRBV7-2
CASSPRRPLHTDTQYF
TGTGCCAGCAGCCCCCGGCGTCCCCTGCACACAGATACGCAGTATTTT
>TRBD2|TRBJ2-3|once|TRBV20-1
CSATGGGAPSTDTQYF
TGCAGTGCTACGGGGGGGGGCGCCCCTAGCACAGATACGCAGTATTTT
>TRBD1|TRBJ2-5|NA|TRBV5-4
CASRRDRVLETQYF
TGTGCCAGCAGACGGGACAGGGTTCTGGAGACCCAGTACTTC
>TRBD2|TRBJ2-1|few|TRBV6-1
CASSRGGRSYNEQFF
TGTGCCAGCTCCCGCGGGGGGAGATCCTACAATGAGCAGTTCTTC
>NA|TRBJ2-5|few|TRBV4-1
CASSQDHRATETQYF
TGCGCCAGCAGCCAAGATCACAGAGCCACGGAGACCCAGTACTTC
>TRBD2|TRBJ2-6|NA|TRBV14
CASSQVAGPFSGANVLTF
TGTGCCAGCAGCCAGGTAGCGGGACCTTTCTCTGGGGCCAACGTCCTGACTTTC
>NA|TRBJ2-5|many|TRBV7-2
CASSLVGSEETQYF
TGTGCCAGCAGCTTAGTCGGGTCCGAGGAGACCCAGTACTTC
>TRBD2|TRBJ2-3|NA|TRBV12-3/TRBV12-4
CASASAGLAWDTQYF
TGTGCCAGCGCCTCGGCGGGACTAGCGTGGGATACGCAGTATTTT
>NA|TRBJ1-2|NA|TRBV11-2
CASSLDPDSNYGYTF
TGTGCCAGCAGCTTAGATCCGGACAGCAACTATGGCTACACCTTC
>NA|TRBJ2-3|NA|TRBV4-3
CASSLRFQDTQYF
TGCGCCAGCAGCCTCCGTTTCCAGGATACGCAGTATTTT
>NA|TRBJ2-7|NA|TRBV4-1
CASSQRGTTYEQYF
TGCGCCAGCAGCCAGCGCGGGACCACCTACGAGCAGTACTTC
>TRBD1|TRBJ1-1|NA|TRBV29-1
CSLDRGLGVPEAFF
TGCAGCCTTGACAGGGGGCTAGGGGTCCCTGAAGCTTTCTTT
>NA|TRBJ1-2|few|TRBV5-6
CASSLGHYDYGYTF
TGTGCCAGCAGCTTGGGGCACTACGACTATGGCTACACCTTC
>NA|TRBJ2-1|NA|TRBV20-1
CSASAPTYNEQFF
TGCAGTGCTAGCGCCCCCACCTACAATGAGCAGTTCTTC
>NA|TRBJ2-2|few|TRBV9
CASSGTVNTGELFF
TGTGCCAGCTCAGGCACTGTGAACACCGGGGAGCTGTTTTTT
>NA|TRBJ1-1|NA|TRBV28
CASSHATPEAFF
TGTGCCAGTAGCCATGCGACCCCTGAAGCTTTCTTT
>NA|TRBJ2-1|NA|TRBV5-1
CASSLEGRQDNEQFF
TGCGCCAGCAGCTTGGAAGGCAGACAGGACAATGAGCAGTTCTTC
>TRBD2|TRBJ2-7|NA|TRBV10-3
CAISGAGGGAPYEQYF
TGTGCCATCAGTGGGGCGGGGGGCGGAGCCCCCTACGAGCAGTACTTC
>NA|TRBJ2-3|NA|TRBV9
CASSVGELATQYF
TGTGCCAGCAGCGTAGGGGAGTTGGCTACGCAGTATTTT
>TRBD1|TRBJ2-7|NA|TRBV20-1
CSAYRPGGTYEQYF
TGCAGTGCTTACCGGCCAGGGGGTACCTACGAGCAGTACTTC
>NA|TRBJ2-7|NA|TRBV27
CASSSKGRYEQYF
TGTGCCAGCAGTTCGAAGGGGAGGTACGAGCAGTACTTC
>NA|TRBJ2-7|NA|TRBV5-1
CASSLRSGQAIYEQYF
TGCGCCAGCAGCTTGAGGTCGGGGCAGGCGATATACGAGCAGTACTTC
>TRBD1|TRBJ1-2|NA|TRBV7-9
CASSPLDRADYGYTF
TGTGCCAGCAGCCCTCTGGACAGGGCTGACTATGGCTACACCTTC
>NA|TRBJ1-1|NA|TRBV29-1
CSVLQVPGGEAFF
TGCAGCGTCCTACAGGTTCCGGGAGGGGAAGCTTTCTTT
>NA|TRBJ2-7|many|TRBV28
CASSLGIHYEQYF
TGTGCCAGCAGTTTGGGCATTCACTACGAGCAGTACTTC
>TRBD1|TRBJ2-3|many|TRBV2
CASSGQGLTDTQYF
TGTGCCAGCTCGGGACAGGGTCTAACAGATACGCAGTATTTT
>NA|TRBJ1-5|once|TRBV6-1
CASGEVPGKSNQPQHF
TGTGCCAGCGGCGAGGTCCCCGGGAAGAGCAATCAGCCCCAGCATTTT
>NA|TRBJ2-5|few|TRBV12-5
CASGFWYNEQYF
TGTGCTAGTGGTTTCTGGTACAATGAGCAGTACTTC
>TRBD1|TRBJ1-5|few|TRBV9
CASSAGTARGQPQHF
TGTGCCAGCAGTGCCGGGACAGCAAGGGGTCAGCCCCAGCATTTT
>NA|TRBJ2-3|NA|TRBV9
CASSVAQDTQYF
TGTGCCAGCAGCGTAGCTCAAGATACGCAGTATTTT
>TRBD2|TRBJ2-1|few|TRBV6-4
CASSETSGGAQNEQFF
TGTGCCAGCAGTGAAACTAGCGGGGGGGCCCAAAATGAGCAGTTCTTC
>NA|TRBJ2-5|NA|TRBV5-1
CASSFGPLGETQYF
TGCGCCAGCAGCTTCGGTCCCCTCGGAGAGACCCAGTACTTC
>TRBD2|TRBJ2-5|many|TRBV29-1
CSGKPGLEETQYF
TGCAGCGGAAAACCAGGACTAGAAGAGACCCAGTACTTC
>NA|TRBJ1-4|NA|TRBV12-3/TRBV12-4
CASSFLAGAQLAEKLFF
TGTGCCAGCAGTTTTTTGGCGGGGGCGCAACTAGCTGAAAAACTGTTTTTT
>NA|TRBJ2-7|many|TRBV13
CASSLGDSAYEQYF
TGTGCCAGCAGTTTGGGGGACTCGGCCTACGAGCAGTACTTC
>NA|TRBJ1-5|NA|TRBV7-9
CASSQGSTGNQPQHF
TGTGCCAGCAGCCAGGGGTCCACGGGCAATCAGCCCCAGCATTTT
>NA|TRBJ1-1|few|TRBV12-3/TRBV12-4
CASTPTVSGTEAFF
TGTGCCAGCACCCCGACAGTGAGCGGCACTGAAGCTTTCTTT
>NA|TRBJ2-5|few|TRBV29-1
CSVESSQETQYF
TGCAGCGTTGAATCCTCTCAAGAGACCCAGTACTTC
>NA|TRBJ1-4|NA|TRBV12-5
CASALGHRTGEKLFF
TGTGCTAGTGCCTTGGGACACCGGACTGGTGAAAAACTGTTTTTT
>NA|TRBJ1-5|NA|TRBV20-1
CSAAVQENQPQHF
TGCAGTGCCGCAGTTCAGGAGAATCAGCCCCAGCATTTT
>NA|TRBJ2-1|NA|TRBV4-1
CASRPTRGTSDDEQFF
TGCGCCAGCAGACCGACCAGGGGCACCTCGGACGATGAGCAGTTCTTC
>NA|TRBJ1-1|NA|TRBV4-1
CASSQRDVGEAFF
TGCGCCAGCAGCCAACGGGACGTGGGCGAGGCTTTCTTT
>TRBD2|TRBJ2-5|few|TRBV5-1
CASSATSGDNEQYF
TGCGCCAGCAGCGCCACTAGCGGAGACAATGAGCAGTACTTC
>NA|TRBJ2-5|NA|TRBV10-3
CAISEPTFTQETQYF
TGTGCCATCAGTGAGCCGACTTTCACCCAAGAGACCCAGTACTTC
>NA|TRBJ2-3|many|TRBV12-3/TRBV12-4
CASSLTSPTDTQYF
TGTGCCAGCAGTCTAACCTCCCCTACAGATACGCAGTATTTT
>TRBD1|TRBJ2-3|NA|TRBV6-2/TRBV6-3
CASSYPGQGMTDTQYF
TGTGCCAGCAGTTACCCGGGACAGGGGATGACAGATACGCAGTATTTT